This T cell receptor (beta chain) was recovered during a study of monozygotic twins with inflammatory bowel disease. Study results and limitations: Immunosuppressive treatments were not uniform, and this may have added variability to patient repertoires. Clonotypes shared with others were fewer in IBD patients than in healthy twins, especially with disease activity.

Every single donor had a roughly 2.5 ml blood sample drawn. CDR3 size: 14 residues. TCRdb reprocessed the 5' RACE reads, keeping one entry per CDR3 protein, no DNA. The sample has about 440,000 distinct CDR3 sequences. A note on this clonotype: Its specificity is not known.

V is TRBV12-3 or TRBV12-4 and J is TRBJ2-1. The TCR comes from a human donor with ulcerative colitis or Crohn's disease, or a healthy co-twin of an affected twin (not recorded which). Sample: blood. CDR3 region: CASSQPGGSDEQFF.